The subject of this entry is one T cell receptor beta chain. This sample was taken from a study of blood T cell repertoires in COVID-19. Original data processing: Amplification with reference gene primers provided the estimates of nucleated cell counts. The repertoire was sequenced with immunoSEQ multiplex PCR; TCRdb's copy has only in-frame clones and lacks some. V, J and clone size are those of that table, while D and trimming were read from the DNA. The sample lists some 250,000 clones; 85% to 90% were seen once. This CDR3 region has 17 residues. Trimming removed 2 bases from V and 0 bases from J; junction bases left unmatched: 8. From germline, CDR1 is SGHRS and CDR2 YFSETQ.

This TCR came from a man aged 18 to 29 who had recovered from COVID-19. This chain connects TRBV5-1 to TRBJ1-5; TRBD1 agrees at 7 bases. Sequencing was done on a sample of PBMCs or T cells enriched from blood (not recorded which). In DNA form, the CDR3 reads TGCGCCAGCAGCTTCATTTCCGACAGGGATAGCAATCAGCCCCAGCATTTT. Its protein is CASSFISDRDSNQPQHF.